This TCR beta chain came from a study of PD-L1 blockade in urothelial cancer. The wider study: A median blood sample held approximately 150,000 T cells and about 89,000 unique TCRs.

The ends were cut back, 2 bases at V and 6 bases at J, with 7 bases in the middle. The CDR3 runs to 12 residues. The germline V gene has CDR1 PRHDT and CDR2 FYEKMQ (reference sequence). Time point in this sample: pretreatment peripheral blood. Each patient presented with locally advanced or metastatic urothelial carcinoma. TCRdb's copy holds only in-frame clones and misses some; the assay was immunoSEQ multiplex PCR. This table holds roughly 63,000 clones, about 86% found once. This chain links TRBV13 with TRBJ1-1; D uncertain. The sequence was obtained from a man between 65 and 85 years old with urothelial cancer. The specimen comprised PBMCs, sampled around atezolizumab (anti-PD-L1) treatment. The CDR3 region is CASSLRTPEAFF. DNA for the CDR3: TGTGCCAGCAGCTTAAGAACACCTGAAGCTTTCTTT.